This TCR beta chain originates from a study of human T cells and chemical hapten exposure. Study-wide context: Patients additionally received therapeutic doses of diphenylcyclopropenone on the scalp once a week, and this continued throughout the approximately 25-week study. DPC 0.01% went on the upper back by patch test, with reading at 6 days.

Germline assignment: CDR1 MNHEY and CDR2 SVGAGI. V lost 8 bases, J lost 9 bases, and 8 bases stayed unmatched. This CDR3 is built from 14 residues. Sample time point: pre-sensitization, week 0. Treatment reported: therapeutic diphenylcyclopropenone sensitization with weekly scalp DPC. MiXCR, applied by TCRdb to the RACE reads, yields one record per CDR3 protein. In the table there are 250,000 or so distinct CDR3 sequences, roughly 7.7% of which are singletons. This clonotype has just a few counts. The origin of this receptor is a man between 18 and 29 years old with alopecia areata. Some clones in this sample may be carry-over from other donors' samples. The V and J genes are TRBV6-5 and TRBJ2-1; the match to TRBD1 covers 12 bases. The starting material was whole blood, obtained in connection with sensitization to the hapten diphenylcyclopropenone (DPC). The DNA for the CDR3 is TGTGCCAGCGGCCGGGACAGGGGGCTCGGTGAGCAGTTCTTC. Protein: CASGRDRGLGEQFF.